This TCR beta chain originates from a study of cytotoxic CD8 clonotypes in ibrutinib-treated CLL. Study details: Averaging across samples gave about 230,000 productive templates and tens of thousands of productive rearrangements.

Whole-study results and caveats: Clonality was higher at baseline than in age-matched healthy donors and tracked circulating CD8+ T-cell counts.

Generated by immunoSEQ multiplex PCR, the TCRdb table keeps only in-frame clones and is missing some. This table holds around 20,000 clones, about 75% found once. This clone was detected only once. Its antigen remains unknown. The V end was cut by 5 bases, the J end by 4 bases, with 14 bases between. This CDR3 is 14 amino acids long. Germline lookup yields CDR1 LNHDA and CDR2 SQIVND (reference sequence). The sequence came from a human donor with chronic lymphocytic leukemia. The input for sequencing was PBMCs, taken before ibrutinib treatment. The chain employs TRBV19 and TRBJ1-1; TRBD1 might be the D (5 bases). CDR3 loop: CASSPAWDGTEAFF. The CDR3 DNA follows: TGTGCCAGTAGTCCGGCTTGGGACGGCACTGAAGCTTTCTTT.